What follows are 10 T cell receptor beta chains derived from one specimen sequenced in a study of blood T cell repertoires in COVID-19. Generated by immunoSEQ multiplex PCR, the TCRdb table keeps only in-frame clones and is missing some. The profile shows some 99,000 clones, around 89% of them singletons. The sequencing input was peripheral blood. The receptors shown here come from a human donor in a cohort sampled during active COVID-19.

The CDR3 bases are TGTGCTAGTGGTTCGAAAATAGCGGGGGGGCTGGACGAGCAGTACTTC. It is translated as CASGSKIAGGLDEQYF. The chain couples TRBV12-5 to TRBJ2-7; 11 positions agree with TRBD2. Per germline, CDR1 LGHNT and CDR2 FRNRAP. The CDR3 totals 16 residues. J was trimmed by 5 bases and V by 4 bases; bases with no gene match: 10.

V is TRBV19 and J is TRBJ1-1; 11 bases align to TRBD1. CDR3 length equals 14 residues. Germline V gene sequence: CDR1 LNHDA, CDR2 SQIVND (reference sequence). Unmatched junction bases numbered 9, after V lost 11 bases and J lost 4 bases. The DNA for the CDR3 is TGTGCCTCGGAAGGACAGGGGGCTCGCACTGAAGCTTTCTTT. Translation: CASEGQGARTEAFF.

The chain links TRBV9 to TRBJ2-3; unclear D gene. Germline CDR1 is SGDLS and CDR2 is YYNGEE. The CDR3 contains 15 residues. Trimming shortened V by 1 base and J by 6 bases, and 15 bases separated the two germline ends. The CDR3 loop is CASSVQTTPTDTQYF. CDR3 sequence (DNA): TGTGCCAGCAGCGTACAAACCACCCCTACGGATACGCAGTATTTT.

The rearrangement links TRBV7-3 to TRBJ1-1, with 7 bases fitting TRBD1. Trimming cost V 4 bases and J 4 bases; bases outside gene matches: 6. The CDR3 length is 14 residues. Per germline, CDR1 SGHTA and CDR2 FQGTGA. The CDR3: CASSSQGTPTEAFF. The CDR3 nucleotides read TGTGCCAGCAGCTCACAGGGGACCCCCACTGAAGCTTTCTTT. Using reference TRBV7-3 and TRBJ1-1 for the parts outside the CDR3, the full variable domain is GAGVSQTPSNKVTEKGKYVELRCDPISGHTALYWYRQSLGQGPEFLIYFQGTGAADDSGLPNDRFFAVRPEGSVSTLKIQRTERGDSAVYLCASSSQGTPTEAFFGQGTRLTVV.

This chain uses TRBV2 with TRBJ1-5; no clear D. CDR1 is SNHLY and CDR2 is FYNNEI in the germline V gene. V lost 7 bases to trimming and J lost 0 bases, with 10 bases between them. CDR3 length: 14 amino acids. CDR3: CASTPSYSNQPQHF. The CDR3 DNA reads TGTGCCAGCACCCCGAGTTATAGCAATCAGCCCCAGCATTTT.

The chain combines TRBV9 with TRBJ2-3, with TRBD2 identical over 7 bases. The J segment lost 3 bases and the V segment lost 0 bases, leaving 4 bases of the junction unmatched. Per germline, CDR1 SGDLS and CDR2 YYNGEE. The CDR3 is made up of 15 amino acids. CDR3 nucleotides: TGTGCCAGCAGCGTAGCGTCACTAGCGACAGATACGCAGTATTTT. Amino acids: CASSVASLATDTQYF.

V usage is TRBV25-1 and J usage is TRBJ2-4, with D perhaps TRBD1 (6 bases). CDR3 size: 14 residues. V lost 7 bases and J lost 6, with 16 bases in between. Germline V gives CDR1 MGHDK, CDR2 SYGVNS. The CDR3 sequence: CASTSSGTLNIQYF. DNA for the CDR3: TGTGCCAGCACCTCCTCCGGGACATTAAACATTCAGTACTTC.

The chain recombines TRBV11-1 with TRBJ2-3; no clear D. Germline CDR1 is SGHAT and CDR2 is FQDESV (reference sequence). Deletions cut 1 base from V and 6 bases from J, with 14 bases between. The CDR3 sequence is 15 residues long. Here the CDR3 reads CASSLGPTREDTQYF. CDR3 DNA sequence: TGTGCCAGCAGCTTAGGTCCAACCCGAGAGGATACGCAGTATTTT.

The V call is TRBV24-1, the J call TRBJ1-5; D possibly corresponds to TRBD1 (6 bases). The CDR3 length is 15 residues. Per the germline V gene, CDR1 is KGHDR and CDR2 is SFDVKD. Trimming shortened V by 4 bases and J by 4 bases, and 13 bases separated the two germline ends. The CDR3, as DNA: TGTGCCACCAGTGACACGAACAGGGTTAATCAGCCCCAGCATTTT. It encodes CATSDTNRVNQPQHF.

This clone was counted a single time. The chain couples TRBV27 to TRBJ2-7; TRBD2 matches 8 bases. Germline loops: CDR1 MNHEY, CDR2 SMNVEV (reference sequence). The trim removed 8 bases at V and 0 bases at J, leaving 6 bases unmatched. The CDR3 runs 14 residues. The CDR3 protein is CASSPGGLSYEQYF. The CDR3 DNA reads as TGTGCCAGCTCCCCGGGGGGGCTCTCCTACGAGCAGTACTTC.